This T cell receptor beta chain is drawn from a study of blood T cell repertoires in COVID-19. For the study at large: From the United States, Italy and Spain came samples of acute and convalescent COVID-19. PBMCs, B-cell-depleted T cells, or T cells were the source of the cDNA or gDNA that made up the material.

Per the authors' pipeline: Nucleated cell counts were estimated from reference gene primer amplification. Clones were sequenced by immunoSEQ multiplex PCR, and TCRdb holds only the in-frame ones, with some missing. The V and J calls and clone size were taken over from that table, and D and trimming were inferred from the DNA. Here the sample spans about 230,000 clones, approximately 88% being singletons. This clone has a single count. The CDR3 covers 12 residues. CDR1 and CDR2 from the germline V gene are KGHSH and LQKENI. V shed 5 bases and J shed 9 bases, with 11 bases lying between them. The sequence was collected from a man between 40 and 49 years old with acute or convalescent COVID-19. Specimen: peripheral blood. The chain carries TRBV18 and TRBJ2-1; D is possibly TRBD1 (6 bases). This CDR3 reads CASSTRGGEQFF. The CDR3 nucleotides are TGTGCCAGCTCAACAAGAGGGGGTGAGCAGTTCTTC.